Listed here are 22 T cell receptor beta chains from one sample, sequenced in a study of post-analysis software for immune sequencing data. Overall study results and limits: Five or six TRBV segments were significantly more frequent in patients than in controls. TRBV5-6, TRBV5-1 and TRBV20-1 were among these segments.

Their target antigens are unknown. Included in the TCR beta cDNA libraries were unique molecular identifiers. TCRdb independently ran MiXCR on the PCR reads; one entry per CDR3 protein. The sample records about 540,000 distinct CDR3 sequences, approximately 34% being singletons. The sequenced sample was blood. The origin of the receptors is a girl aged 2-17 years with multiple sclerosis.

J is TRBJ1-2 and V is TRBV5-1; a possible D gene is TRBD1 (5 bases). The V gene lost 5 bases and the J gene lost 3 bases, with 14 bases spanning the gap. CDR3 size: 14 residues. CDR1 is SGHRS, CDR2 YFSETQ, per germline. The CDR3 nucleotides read TGCGCCAGCAGGTCGGCGGGACGGGACTATGGCTACACCTTC. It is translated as CASRSAGRDYGYTF.

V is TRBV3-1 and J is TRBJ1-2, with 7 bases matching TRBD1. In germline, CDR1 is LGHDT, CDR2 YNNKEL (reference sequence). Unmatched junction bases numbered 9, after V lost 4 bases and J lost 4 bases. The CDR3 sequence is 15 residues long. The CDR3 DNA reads TGTGCCAGCAGCCTTTGGGACAGTGGGCTCTATGGCTACACCTTC. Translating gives CASSLWDSGLYGYTF. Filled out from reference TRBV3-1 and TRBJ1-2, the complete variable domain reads DTAVSQTPKYLVTQMGNDKSIKCEQNLGHDTMYWYKQDSKKFLKIMFSYNNKELIINETVPNRFSPKSPDKAHLNLHINSLELGDSAVYFCASSLWDSGLYGYTFGSGTRLTVV.

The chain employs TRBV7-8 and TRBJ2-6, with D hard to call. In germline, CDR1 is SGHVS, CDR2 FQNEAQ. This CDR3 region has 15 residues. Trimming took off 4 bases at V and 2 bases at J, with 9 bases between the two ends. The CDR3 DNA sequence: TGTGCCAGCAGCTCAGGCCCACCTGGGGCCAACGTCCTGACTTTC. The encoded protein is CASSSGPPGANVLTF.

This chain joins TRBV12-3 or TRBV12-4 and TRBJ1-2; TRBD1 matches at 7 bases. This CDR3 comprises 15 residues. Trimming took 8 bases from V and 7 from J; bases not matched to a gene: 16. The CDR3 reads CASHLYQGDKGGYTF. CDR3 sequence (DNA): TGTGCCAGCCATCTTTACCAGGGGGATAAAGGTGGCTACACCTTC.

CDR3 nucleotides: TGCAGCGTTGACGGGATCGCTGAAGCTTTCTTT. Translated: CSVDGIAEAFF. This chain joins TRBV29-1 and TRBJ1-1; unclear D gene. The CDR3 sequence is 11 residues long. V shed 3 bases and J shed 6 bases, with 8 bases lying between them. The germline V gene encodes CDR1 SQVTM and CDR2 ANQGSEA.

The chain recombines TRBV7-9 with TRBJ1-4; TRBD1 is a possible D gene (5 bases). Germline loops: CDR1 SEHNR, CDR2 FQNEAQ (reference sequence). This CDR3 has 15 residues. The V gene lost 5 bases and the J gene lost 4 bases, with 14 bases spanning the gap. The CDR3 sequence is CASSASWDLNEKLFF. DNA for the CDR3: TGTGCCAGCAGCGCCAGCTGGGACCTTAATGAAAAACTGTTTTTT.

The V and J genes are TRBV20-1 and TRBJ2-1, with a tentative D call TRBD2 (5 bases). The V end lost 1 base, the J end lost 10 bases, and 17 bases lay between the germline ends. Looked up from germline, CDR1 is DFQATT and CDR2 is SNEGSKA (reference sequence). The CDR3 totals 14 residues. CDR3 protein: CSARGTRTSYEQFF. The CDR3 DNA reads TGCAGTGCTAGAGGGACTCGGACCTCCTACGAGCAGTTCTTC.

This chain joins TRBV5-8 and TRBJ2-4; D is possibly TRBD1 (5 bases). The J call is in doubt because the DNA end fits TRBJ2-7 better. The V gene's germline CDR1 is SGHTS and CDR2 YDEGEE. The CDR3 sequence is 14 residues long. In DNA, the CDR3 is TGTGCCAGCAGCTACCAAGGGGTAGGCTACGAGCAGTACTTC. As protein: CASSYQGVGYEQYF.

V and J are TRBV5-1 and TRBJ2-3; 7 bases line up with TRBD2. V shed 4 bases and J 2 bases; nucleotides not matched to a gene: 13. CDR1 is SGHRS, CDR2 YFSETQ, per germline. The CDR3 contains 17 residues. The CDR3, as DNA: TGCGCCAGCAGCATGACCCTAGCGGCGAGACTCACAGATACGCAGTATTTT. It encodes CASSMTLAARLTDTQYF.

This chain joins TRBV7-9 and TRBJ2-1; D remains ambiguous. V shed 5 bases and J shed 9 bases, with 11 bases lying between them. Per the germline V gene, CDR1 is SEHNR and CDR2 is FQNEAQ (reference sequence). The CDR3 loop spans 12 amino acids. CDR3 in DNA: TGTGCCAGCAGCATACAGATTACTGAGCAGTTCTTC. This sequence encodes CASSIQITEQFF.

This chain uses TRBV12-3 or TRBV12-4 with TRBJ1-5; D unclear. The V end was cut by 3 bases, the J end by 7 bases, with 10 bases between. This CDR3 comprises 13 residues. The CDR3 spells CASSFSVRQPQHF. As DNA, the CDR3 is TGTGCCAGCAGTTTTTCGGTTCGGCAGCCCCAGCATTTT.

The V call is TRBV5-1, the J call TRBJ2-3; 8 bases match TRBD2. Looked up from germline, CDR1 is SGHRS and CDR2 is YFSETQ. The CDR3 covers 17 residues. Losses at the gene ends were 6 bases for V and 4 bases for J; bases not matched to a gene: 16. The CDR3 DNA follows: TGCGCCAGCACATCGGGGAGGGGACCGACTAGCGCAGATACGCAGTATTTT. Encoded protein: CASTSGRGPTSADTQYF.

As DNA, the CDR3 is TGCGCCAGCAGCCAAGGGGCGACAGGGGAAGAGACCCAGTACTTC. Protein sequence: CASSQGATGEETQYF. The chain combines TRBV4-1 with TRBJ2-5; 8 bases agree with TRBD1. The CDR3 loop spans 15 amino acids. Trimming cost V 1 base and J 3 bases; bases outside gene matches: 4. Germline V gene sequence: CDR1 MGHRA, CDR2 YSYEKL.

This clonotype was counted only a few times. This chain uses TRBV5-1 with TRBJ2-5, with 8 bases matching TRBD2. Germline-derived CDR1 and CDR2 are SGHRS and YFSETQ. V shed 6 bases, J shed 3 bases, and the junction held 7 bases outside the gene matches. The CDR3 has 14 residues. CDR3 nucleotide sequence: TGCGCCAGCACCCGGGGGGGGCCAAAAGAGACCCAGTACTTC. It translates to CASTRGGPKETQYF. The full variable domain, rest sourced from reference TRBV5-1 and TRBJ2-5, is KAGVTQTPRYLIKTRGQQVTLSCSPISGHRSVSWYQQTPGQGLQFLFEYFSETQRNKGNFPGRFSGRQFSNSRSEMNVSTLELGDSALYLCASTRGGPKETQYFGPGTRLLVL.

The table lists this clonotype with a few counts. The CDR3, as DNA: TGTGCCAGCAGTGGGACAGGGCGAGCGACAGATACGCAGTATTTT. This encodes CASSGTGRATDTQYF. The V call is TRBV2, the J call TRBJ2-3; TRBD1 matches 8 bases. The V segment lost 4 bases and the J segment 3 bases; nucleotides outside the gene matches: 6. This CDR3 contains 15 residues. Germline V gene data show CDR1 as SNHLY and CDR2 as FYNNEI.

In nucleotides, the CDR3 is TGCAGTGCCTCTATCTTTAGGGGAGGCGGGAATGAGCAGTTCTTC. Residues: CSASIFRGGGNEQFF. This chain links TRBV20-1 with TRBJ2-1, with a weak D call TRBD2 (6 bases). Trimming removed 6 bases from V and 7 bases from J, with 22 bases in between. The CDR3 spans 15 residues. Germline CDR1 DFQATT, CDR2 SNEGSKA (reference sequence).

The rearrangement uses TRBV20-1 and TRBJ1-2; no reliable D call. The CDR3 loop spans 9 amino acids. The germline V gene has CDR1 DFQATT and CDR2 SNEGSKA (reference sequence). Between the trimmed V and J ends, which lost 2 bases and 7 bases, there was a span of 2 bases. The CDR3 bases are TGCAGTGCTAGAAGTGGCTACACCTTC. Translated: CSARSGYTF.

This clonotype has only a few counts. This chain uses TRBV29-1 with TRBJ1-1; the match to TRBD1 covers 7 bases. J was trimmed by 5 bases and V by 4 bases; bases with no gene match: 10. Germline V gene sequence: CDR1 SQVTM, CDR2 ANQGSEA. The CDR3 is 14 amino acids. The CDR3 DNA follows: TGCAGCGTTGGGTATAGGGGGCTGTGGACTGAAGCTTTCTTT. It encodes CSVGYRGLWTEAFF.

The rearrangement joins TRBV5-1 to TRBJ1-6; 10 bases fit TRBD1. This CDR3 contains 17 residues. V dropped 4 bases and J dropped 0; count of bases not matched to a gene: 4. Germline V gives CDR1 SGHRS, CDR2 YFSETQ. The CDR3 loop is CASSRTGGYSYNSPLHF. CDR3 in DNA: TGCGCCAGCAGCCGGACAGGGGGTTACTCCTATAATTCACCCCTCCACTTT.

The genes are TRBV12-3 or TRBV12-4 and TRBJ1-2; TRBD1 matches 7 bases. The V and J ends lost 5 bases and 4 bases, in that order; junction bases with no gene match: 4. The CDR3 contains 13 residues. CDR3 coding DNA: TGTGCCAGCAGTCACGGGACAGCCTATGGCTACACCTTC. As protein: CASSHGTAYGYTF.

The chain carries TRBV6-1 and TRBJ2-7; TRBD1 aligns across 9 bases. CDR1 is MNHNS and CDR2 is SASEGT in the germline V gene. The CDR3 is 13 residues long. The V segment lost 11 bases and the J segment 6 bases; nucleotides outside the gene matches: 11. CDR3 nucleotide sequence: TGTGCCGTACCGGGACAGGGAGTTCTCGAGCAGTACTTC. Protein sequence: CAVPGQGVLEQYF.

The CDR3 nucleotides read TGTGCCAGCAGCAGCAAGACATCCTACGAGCAGTACTTC. It encodes CASSSKTSYEQYF. The chain employs TRBV7-9 and TRBJ2-7, with no clear D. Germline values: CDR1 SEHNR, CDR2 FQNEAQ (reference sequence). The CDR3 is made up of 13 amino acids. Trimming took off 5 bases at V and 1 base at J, with 9 bases between the two ends.